This T cell receptor beta chain was obtained from a study of T cell changes during pregnancy in multiple sclerosis. Some clones are missing from TCRdb's copy, which holds only in-frame ones; the method was immunoSEQ multiplex PCR. The table lists under 95,000 clones, almost 95% of them singletons. CDR3 length equals 14 residues. CDR1 is MNHNS and CDR2 is SASEGT in the germline V gene. J was trimmed by 2 bases and V by 7 bases; bases with no gene match: 7. The sequence was obtained from a female donor with multiple sclerosis, enrolled in a pregnancy study. Specimen: peripheral blood, collected after pregnancy. The rearrangement uses TRBV6-1 and TRBJ2-7; 8 positions agree with TRBD1. In DNA form, the CDR3 reads TGTGCCAGCACCGTTGGACAGGGAGCCTACGAGCAGTACTTC. Its protein is CASTVGQGAYEQYF.